A selection of T cell receptor beta chains follows, all from one sample in a study of OX40 agonist ivuxolimab in advanced cancers. Sequencing was performed with immunoSEQ multiplex PCR; in TCRdb, only in-frame clones are kept and a portion is missing. Found here are some 33,000 clones, around 74% of them singletons; the top ten hold roughly an eighth. The source was CD4+ or CD8+ T cells sorted from blood, collected in a trial of the OX40 agonist ivuxolimab. Source of these receptors: an adult with an advanced solid tumor such as melanoma, head and neck, liver or kidney cancer. The CDR3 runs from the conserved cysteine through the conserved F or W. The D gene is left open where the match is weak. Not all rows give a size; the values are once, few, many and, for expanded clones, a class.

cdr3_aa cdr3_nt d_call j_call clone_size v_call
CASSLHHRGDEQFF TGTGCCAGCAGTCTACATCACAGGGGCGATGAGCAGTTCTTC TRBD1 TRBJ2-1 - TRBV27
CAWEGGGIAGYTF TGTGCCTGGGAGGGTGGCGGAATCGCTGGCTACACCTTC - TRBJ1-2 - TRBV30
CASSPRGVGEKLFF TGTGCCAGCAGTCCCAGGGGGGTAGGTGAAAAACTGTTTTTT TRBD1 TRBJ1-4 - TRBV6-6
CASGPGQGGSTIYF TGTGCTAGTGGCCCGGGACAGGGTGGAAGCACCATATATTTT TRBD1 TRBJ1-3 - TRBV12-5
CASSDRVEKLFF TGTGCCAGCAGTGACAGGGTTGAAAAACTGTTTTTT - TRBJ1-4 - TRBV25-1
CASAPGQGSPLHF TGTGCCAGTGCACCGGGACAGGGGTCACCCCTCCACTTT TRBD1 TRBJ1-6 - TRBV19
CASSWTASPLHF TGTGCCAGCAGCTGGACGGCATCACCCCTCCACTTT - TRBJ1-6 - TRBV2
CAIRALKDHNEQFF TGTGCCATCAGAGCCTTGAAGGATCACAATGAGCAGTTCTTC - TRBJ2-1 - TRBV10-3
CSVAYSNNSPLHF TGCAGCGTTGCCTACAGTAATAATTCACCCCTCCACTTT - TRBJ1-6 once TRBV29-1
CASSHLGGINEKLFF TGCGCCAGCAGCCACCTAGGGGGGATTAATGAAAAACTGTTTTTT - TRBJ1-4 few TRBV4-1
CASSGTNYGYTF TGTGCCAGCAGTGGAACGAACTATGGCTACACCTTC - TRBJ1-2 - TRBV6-5
CASSLGYRATEAFF TGTGCCAGCAGCTTAGGGTACAGGGCTACTGAAGCTTTCTTT - TRBJ1-1 - TRBV11-2
CASSFSGGAVKNIQYF TGTGCCAGCAGTTTTAGCGGGGGGGCCGTCAAAAACATTCAGTACTTC TRBD2 TRBJ2-4 - TRBV2
CASSNHWCSTPLYNEQFF TGTGCCAGCAGCAATCATTGGTGCAGCACCCCCCTCTACAATGAGCAGTTCTTC - TRBJ2-1 - TRBV21-1
CAHGVNYGYTF TGTGCCCACGGGGTAAACTATGGCTACACCTTC - TRBJ1-2 - TRBV6-5
CASSYGGQGRSTEAFF TGTGCCAGCAGTTACGGGGGACAGGGAAGGTCCACTGAAGCTTTCTTT TRBD1 TRBJ1-1 - TRBV6-5
CASSKRQGTGNTIYF TGTGCCAGCAGCAAACGACAGGGAACTGGAAACACCATATATTTT TRBD1 TRBJ1-3 - TRBV7-9
CASSIKGGGTDTQYF TGTGCCAGTAGTATTAAAGGGGGAGGCACAGATACGCAGTATTTT - TRBJ2-3 - TRBV19
CASSSGGSGNTIYF TGCGCCAGCAGCTCAGGGGGCTCTGGAAACACCATATATTTT TRBD1 TRBJ1-3 - TRBV5-1
CASSLAGATEAFF TGTGCCAGCAGCTTAGCAGGGGCTACTGAAGCTTTCTTT - TRBJ1-1 - TRBV7-9
CASSGGTYEQYF TGCGCCAGCAGCGGGGGAACCTACGAGCAGTACTTC - TRBJ2-7 - TRBV5-1
CASRGRGGKGIQYF TGTGCCAGCAGGGGGAGGGGGGGGAAAGGCATTCAGTACTTC - TRBJ2-4 - TRBV6-1
CASSPEWTRGGELFF TGTGCCAGCAGTCCCGAATGGACGCGGGGCGGGGAGCTGTTTTTT - TRBJ2-2 - TRBV6-5
CASSAQAMSNQPQHF TGTGCCAGTAGCGCTCAAGCTATGAGCAATCAGCCCCAGCATTTT - TRBJ1-5 - TRBV19
CASSLARGQGIYGYTF TGTGCCAGCAGCTTAGCGCGGGGACAGGGGATCTATGGCTACACCTTC TRBD1 TRBJ1-2 few TRBV7-6
CASSPRKLTEAFF TGTGCCAGCAGTCCCCGGAAATTGACTGAAGCTTTCTTT - TRBJ1-1 - TRBV27
CASSLGWEGQPQHF TGTGCCAGCAGCTTAGGCTGGGAGGGTCAGCCCCAGCATTTT - TRBJ1-5 - TRBV7-9
CASSELRTGAFF TGTGCCAGCAGTGAATTAAGGACGGGAGCTTTCTTT - TRBJ1-1 few TRBV25-1
CASSQDGSGRNQPQHF TGTGCCAGCAGCCAAGATGGTTCAGGGAGAAATCAGCCCCAGCATTTT - TRBJ1-5 - TRBV4-2
CAISDLEGYTF TGTGCCATCTCGGACCTGGAGGGCTACACCTTC - TRBJ1-2 - TRBV10-3
CAWSVPDRDNSPLHF TGTGCCTGGAGTGTTCCAGACAGGGACAATTCACCCCTCCACTTT TRBD1 TRBJ1-6 - TRBV30
CASSLLTSAPYGYTF TGTGCCAGTAGTCTATTAACGTCAGCTCCCTATGGCTACACCTTC - TRBJ1-2 once TRBV19
CASSLGQGGNEKLFF TGTGCCAGCAGCTTGGGACAGGGGGGTAATGAAAAACTGTTTTTT TRBD1 TRBJ1-4 - TRBV5-8
CASGYEQGGKLFF TGCGCCAGCGGTTACGAACAGGGGGGAAAACTGTTTTTT TRBD1 TRBJ1-4 few TRBV5-1
CASSLVRSTDTQYF TGTGCCAGCTCACTAGTGAGGAGCACAGATACGCAGTATTTT - TRBJ2-3 - TRBV18
CASRLKELYGYTF TGCGCCAGCCGACTTAAAGAACTTTATGGCTACACCTTC - TRBJ1-2 - TRBV5-1
CASSLRQILYNEQFF TGTGCCAGCAGCTTACGACAGATCCTTTACAATGAGCAGTTCTTC - TRBJ2-1 - TRBV7-2
CAWSVRVAAGELFF TGTGCCTGGAGTGTTCGGGTCGCCGCCGGGGAGCTGTTTTTT - TRBJ2-2 few TRBV30
CASSKAESSYEQYF TGCGCCAGCAGCAAGGCCGAAAGCTCCTACGAGCAGTACTTC - TRBJ2-7 once TRBV5-1
CAWIPTGGTLFSGANVLTF TGTGCCTGGATCCCCACCGGGGGCACGCTTTTCTCTGGGGCCAACGTCCTGACTTTC - TRBJ2-6 - TRBV30
CASRYTGGGGYTF TGTGCCAGCAGGTACACAGGGGGTGGTGGCTACACCTTC TRBD1 TRBJ1-2 - TRBV6-6
CAISESSYTEAFF TGTGCCATCAGTGAGTCCAGTTACACTGAAGCTTTCTTT - TRBJ1-1 - TRBV10-3
CASSLDVNTEAFF TGTGCCAGCAGCTTAGACGTGAACACTGAAGCTTTCTTT - TRBJ1-1 - TRBV7-2
CASSDDMTEAFF TGTGCCAGCAGCGATGACATGACTGAAGCTTTCTTT - TRBJ1-1 - TRBV5-6
CAGSREGMAIYF TGTGCCGGCAGCCGGGAGGGAATGGCCATATATTTT - TRBJ1-3 - TRBV5-4
CASSQDVSFRADTQYF TGCGCCAGCAGCCAAGATGTCTCTTTTCGGGCCGATACGCAGTATTTT - TRBJ2-3 - TRBV4-1
CASRQEQGNTGELFF TGTGCCAGCAGGCAAGAACAGGGAAACACCGGGGAGCTGTTTTTT - TRBJ2-2 - TRBV7-6
CASSEGRVINEQYF TGTGCCAGCAGTGAAGGCAGGGTTATCAACGAGCAGTACTTC - TRBJ2-7 - TRBV6-1
CAIPEGGGGGTEAFF TGTGCCATCCCCGAGGGGGGGGGCGGCGGCACTGAAGCTTTCTTT - TRBJ1-1 - TRBV28
CASSVRPDNEQFF TGTGCCAGCAGCGTACGGCCGGACAATGAGCAGTTCTTC - TRBJ2-1 - TRBV9
CASSPIVKGGNTEAFF TGTGCCAGCAGTCCGATAGTGAAAGGGGGTAACACTGAAGCTTTCTTT - TRBJ1-1 - TRBV28
CASSYPPASGLKYEQYF TGTGCCAGCAGCTACCCTCCGGCTAGCGGCCTAAAATACGAGCAGTACTTC TRBD2 TRBJ2-7 once TRBV13
CASSQEVTSGGGDTQYF TGCGCCAGCAGCCAAGAAGTGACTAGCGGGGGAGGAGATACGCAGTATTTT TRBD2 TRBJ2-3 - TRBV4-1
CASSPSPLVVSGNTIYF TGTGCCAGCTCACCATCGCCCCTGGTCGTCTCTGGAAACACCATATATTTT - TRBJ1-3 - TRBV18
CASSSNYGYTF TGTGCCAGCAGCTCAAACTATGGCTACACCTTC - TRBJ1-2 - TRBV7-2
CASSQDRDGNEKLFF TGTGCCAGCAGCCAAGATAGGGACGGGAATGAAAAACTGTTTTTT - TRBJ1-4 - TRBV4-2
CASSLTYGYTF TGTGCCAGCAGCTTAACATATGGCTACACCTTC - TRBJ1-2 few TRBV11-2
CASSERGATDTQYF TGTGCCAGCAGTGAACGGGGAGCCACAGATACGCAGTATTTT - TRBJ2-3 - TRBV2
CASSPPQGGVDTQYF TGTGCCAGCAGCCCACCTCAGGGGGGAGTAGATACGCAGTATTTT - TRBJ2-3 - TRBV5-4